Shown below are 13 T cell receptor beta chains from a single sample sequenced in a study of T cells in women clearing cervical HPV infection. Profiling relied on immunoSEQ multiplex PCR, and the TCRdb table lists in-frame clones only, not all of them. This sample's clone table lists 30,000 to 35,000 clones. The sample comprised blood buffy coat. Receptor source: a woman between 18 and 69 years old with a cervical HPV16 infection that either progressed to CIN3+ or cleared (not recorded which).

As for this clone: With the read ending 3 residues before the CDR3 end, the germline J gene is used to fill in that end. V is TRBV5-1 and J is TRBJ2-5; D perhaps matches TRBD2 (6 bases). The CDR3 covers 17 residues. Germline lookup yields CDR1 SGHRS and CDR2 YFSETQ. CDR3 bases read: TGCGCCAGCAGGTTGTCGGTGACTAGTCGTAGCACAGATACC. Encoded protein: CASRLSVTSRSTDT. The complete CDR3 reads CASRLSVTSRSTDTQYF.

Concerning this clone: Read coverage stops 3 residues before the CDR3 terminus; the germline J gene supplies the remainder. The chain is built from TRBV5-4 and TRBJ2-7; D uncertain. Trimming took 4 bases from V and 3 from J, leaving 11 bases between them. The CDR3 loop spans 13 amino acids. The V gene's germline CDR1 is SGHNT and CDR2 YYREEE (reference sequence). The CDR3 sequence is CASSPPGDYEQYF. CDR3 DNA (partial): TGTGCCAGCAGCCCCCCAGGTGACTACGAG.

CDR3: CASSQSDRRGETQYF. Incomplete CDR3 DNA: TGCGCCAGCAGCCAATCGGACCGGAGGGGAGAGACC. The V call is TRBV4-1, the J call TRBJ2-5, with D perhaps matching TRBD2 (6 bases). Read sequence stops 3 residues before the CDR3 end, and the germline J gene provides the missing end. The V and J ends lost 2 bases and 4 bases respectively, with 14 bases between them. The CDR3 length is 15 residues. In germline, CDR1 is MGHRA, CDR2 YSYEKL.

With regard to this clone: The read terminates 3 residues ahead of where the CDR3 ends, so the germline J gene completes it. This chain joins TRBV20-1 and TRBJ2-3; 8 bases map to TRBD1. The CDR3 is 13 residues long. CDR1 is DFQATT and CDR2 is SNEGSKA in the germline V gene (reference sequence). Losses at the gene ends were 5 bases for V and 3 bases for J; bases not matched to a gene: 4. The CDR3 loop reads CSAGWTGTDTQYF. The sequenced CDR3 bases are TGCAGTGCTGGATGGACAGGGACAGATACG.

Concerning this clone itself: The junction and the germline gene differ at one end; a read error may be behind it. The missing CDR3 end, 3 residues past where the read stops, is filled in from the germline J gene. The rearrangement uses TRBV4-2 and TRBJ1-4; D might be TRBD1 (6 bases). This CDR3 is built from 15 residues. CDR1 LGHNA and CDR2 YNFKEQ come from the germline V gene. The CDR3 spells CASSQDPGVNEKLFF. CDR3 DNA, as far as it was read: TGCGCCAGCAGCCAAGATCCAGGGGTTAATGAAAAA.

Notes on this clone: The CDR3 end falls 3 residues outside the read, so it is completed with the germline J gene. This chain connects TRBV30 to TRBJ2-2; the match to TRBD1 covers 12 bases. This CDR3 has 15 residues. The germline V gene has CDR1 GTSNPN and CDR2 SVGIG (reference sequence). CDR3 DNA, as far as it was read: TGTGCCTCCTCGGGACAGGGGGCCGTATATTCACCG. It codes for CASSGQGAVYSP. The full CDR3 protein is CASSGQGAVYSPLFF.

On this clone: Read data end 3 residues before the CDR3 end; the end is taken from the germline J gene. The rearrangement links TRBV7-9 to TRBJ1-2, with D possibly TRBD1 on 6 matching bases. CDR1 SEHNR and CDR2 FQNEAQ come from the germline V gene (reference sequence). CDR3 length: 13 amino acids. CDR3 loop: CASTKGGLVDYTF. The CDR3 DNA, read in part, is TGTGCCAGCACCAAGGGGGGGCTGGTTGAC.

For this clone: The CDR3 end lies 3 residues beyond the end of the read and is filled in from the germline J gene. The rearrangement joins TRBV4-1 to TRBJ2-5, with D possibly matching TRBD2 (6 bases). The CDR3 consists of 16 residues. Trimming took 4 bases from V and 5 from J, leaving 20 bases between them. The germline V gene encodes CDR1 MGHRA and CDR2 YSYEKL. The sequenced CDR3 bases are TGCGCCAGCAGCCGGTCGGGGGTTTTAGATATGGAGACC. It is translated as CASSRSGVLDMET. The whole CDR3 region reads CASSRSGVLDMETQYF.

Concerning this clone: The read comes to an end 3 residues before the CDR3 does, leaving the germline J gene to fill in the end. V is TRBV4-1 and J is TRBJ2-3; 7 nucleotides agree with TRBD2. The germline CDR1 and CDR2 sequences are MGHRA and YSYEKL. The CDR3 runs to 17 residues. With 0 bases clipped from V and 0 bases from J, the junction kept 6 bases outside the gene matches. Incomplete CDR3 DNA: TGCGCCAGCAGCCAAGATGGAAGCGGGATAAGCACAGATACG. The encoded protein is CASSQDGSGISTDT. The CDR3 as a whole reads CASSQDGSGISTDTQYF.

On this clone: The sequence runs out 3 residues before the end of the CDR3; the remainder is reconstructed from the germline J gene. The J gene is TRBJ2-2, the V gene TRBV20-1, with 8 bases identical to TRBD2. With 0 bases clipped from V and 5 bases from J, the junction kept 8 bases outside the gene matches. The CDR3 has 16 residues. Germline V CDR1 and CDR2: DFQATT, SNEGSKA (reference sequence). CDR3 DNA, as far as it was read: TGCAGTGCTAGAGATCTTAGAGCGGGAGCGACCGGGGAG. Protein: CSARDLRAGATGE. The CDR3 reads in full as CSARDLRAGATGELFF.

In the case of this clone: The read comes to an end 3 residues before the CDR3 does, leaving the germline J gene to fill in the end. The chain is built from TRBV20-1 and TRBJ2-3; D not resolved. The CDR3 extends over 11 amino acids. The germline V gene has CDR1 DFQATT and CDR2 SNEGSKA (reference sequence). The V end was cut by 1 base, the J end by 5 bases, with 4 bases between. CDR3 bases read: TGCAGTGCTAGAGTTATAGATACG. It specifies CSARVIDT. From start to end, the CDR3 is CSARVIDTQYF.

Concerning this clone itself: The CDR3 extends 3 residues past the end of the read, so its final part is completed from the germline J gene. This chain links TRBV6-1 with TRBJ2-5, with 10 positions matching TRBD2. Trimming at V came to 4 bases and at J to 6 bases, leaving 8 bases not matched to a gene. The CDR3 sequence is 15 residues long. Germline-derived CDR1 and CDR2 are MNHNS and SASEGT. The CDR3 spells CASSVEAGGPKTQYF. Incomplete CDR3 DNA: TGTGCCAGCAGTGTTGAAGCGGGGGGGCCAAAGACC.

A note on this clone: Coverage ceases 3 residues before the CDR3 finishes, and the germline J gene fills in the end. The chain carries TRBV5-5 and TRBJ2-3, with D unresolved. In germline, CDR1 is SGHKS, CDR2 YYEKEE (reference sequence). This CDR3 region has 15 residues. Trimming removed 0 bases at V and 4 bases at J, with 12 bases between. The CDR3 sequence is CASSLVVGRADTQYF. The CDR3 DNA, read in part, is TGTGCCAGCAGCTTGGTTGTCGGTAGAGCAGATACG.